These T cell receptor beta chains were read from a single sample in a study of OX40 agonist ivuxolimab in advanced cancers. The data were produced by immunoSEQ multiplex PCR, yet TCRdb's version contains in-frame clones alone and is incomplete. The top ten clones hold approximately 0.22% of a sample with tens of thousands of clones, more than 70% of them seen once. The specimen comprised CD4+ or CD8+ T cells sorted from blood, sampled in a trial of the OX40 agonist ivuxolimab. The receptors come from an adult with an advanced solid tumor such as melanoma, head and neck, liver or kidney cancer. Each CDR3 is given with its conserved first and last residue. D genes are given only for firm matches. The size field is filled for only some rows; it gives once, few, many or a size class.

clone size	V gene	D gene	J gene	CDR3 protein	CDR3 DNA
.	TRBV4-1	TRBD1	TRBJ2-1	CASSRIGTGNNEQFF	TGCGCCAGCAGCCGGATCGGGACAGGCAACAATGAGCAGTTCTTC
.	TRBV6-5	.	TRBJ1-2	CASRLTEHYGYTF	TGTGCCAGCAGATTAACCGAGCACTATGGCTACACCTTC
.	TRBV4-1	.	TRBJ1-1	CASSQGGVGAPKAFF	TGCGCCAGCAGCCAGGGAGGGGTAGGCGCGCCTAAAGCTTTCTTT
.	TRBV19	.	TRBJ1-1	CASTSRGDARRVTEAFF	TGTGCCAGTACCTCCCGAGGGGACGCCCGACGGGTCACTGAAGCTTTCTTT
.	TRBV7-2	.	TRBJ1-2	CASSLIGAGAGGYTF	TGTGCCAGCAGCTTAATAGGCGCGGGGGCGGGTGGCTACACCTTC
.	TRBV19	TRBD2	TRBJ2-7	CASRMTSAYEQYF	TGTGCCAGTAGGATGACTAGCGCCTACGAGCAGTACTTC
.	TRBV5-1	TRBD1	TRBJ2-7	CASSVQGDYEQYF	TGCGCCAGCAGTGTCCAGGGGGACTACGAGCAGTACTTC
.	TRBV5-8	.	TRBJ2-6	CASSFPGLLSSGANVLTF	TGTGCCAGCAGCTTTCCGGGGTTGCTAAGCTCTGGGGCCAACGTCCTGACTTTC
.	TRBV20-1	.	TRBJ1-2	CSARDSYGYTF	TGCAGTGCTAGGGACAGCTATGGCTACACCTTC
few	TRBV9	.	TRBJ1-1	CASSPRGWNTEAFF	TGTGCCAGCAGCCCGAGGGGGTGGAACACTGAAGCTTTCTTT
.	TRBV28	.	TRBJ2-1	CASSFVGSYNEQFF	TGTGCCAGCAGTTTTGTGGGCTCCTACAATGAGCAGTTCTTC
.	TRBV2	.	TRBJ2-7	CASSSGDAGHEQYF	TGTGCCAGCAGTTCCGGGGACGCCGGGCACGAGCAGTACTTC
.	TRBV2	.	TRBJ2-1	CASSELEGRNEQFF	TGTGCCAGCAGCGAGCTAGAGGGCCGAAATGAGCAGTTCTTC
.	TRBV6-6	.	TRBJ1-5	CASSYSTARGPETQHF	TGTGCCAGCAGTTACTCTACGGCACGGGGCCCGGAGACCCAGCATTTT
.	TRBV11-2	.	TRBJ2-7	CASSTNRARGLGRAEQYF	TGTGCCAGCAGCACCAACAGGGCTAGGGGACTTGGTCGGGCCGAGCAGTACTTC
.	TRBV10-3	TRBD2	TRBJ2-7	CAITRLAGDGEQYF	TGTGCCATCACGAGACTAGCGGGAGATGGGGAGCAGTACTTC
.	TRBV19	TRBD1	TRBJ1-1	CASSLTRTGGKDTEAFF	TGTGCCAGTAGCTTAACTCGGACAGGGGGCAAGGACACTGAAGCTTTCTTT
few	TRBV2	.	TRBJ1-3	CASSASRAGAPGNTIYF	TGTGCCAGCAGTGCGTCTCGGGCTGGGGCCCCTGGAAACACCATATATTTT
.	TRBV30	.	TRBJ2-5	CAWSGAVGPQETQYF	TGTGCCTGGAGTGGAGCCGTGGGGCCCCAAGAGACCCAGTACTTC
.	TRBV10-3	.	TRBJ2-1	CAISETSGGYNEQFF	TGTGCCATCAGTGAGACAAGCGGAGGTTACAATGAGCAGTTCTTC
.	TRBV30	.	TRBJ1-4	CAWSLRALSNEKLFF	TGTGCCTGGAGTCTACGGGCCCTTAGTAATGAAAAACTGTTTTTT
.	TRBV5-1	TRBD2	TRBJ2-3	CASSYGLAGSTDTQYF	TGCGCCAGCAGCTACGGACTAGCGGGAAGCACAGATACGCAGTATTTT
.	TRBV5-4	.	TRBJ1-4	CASRSGGSIGNEKLFF	TGTGCCAGCAGGTCGGGAGGCTCCATTGGAAATGAAAAACTGTTTTTT
.	TRBV5-1	TRBD1	TRBJ2-5	CASSLEGQGVETQYF	TGCGCCAGCAGCTTGGAAGGACAGGGGGTAGAGACCCAGTACTTC
.	TRBV7-3	TRBD2	TRBJ2-2	CASSLEAAGGTGELFF	TGTGCCAGCAGCTTAGAAGCGGCGGGAGGAACCGGGGAGCTGTTTTTT
.	TRBV6-5	.	TRBJ2-1	CASSRGYYNEQFF	TGTGCCAGCAGCCGCGGGTATTACAATGAGCAGTTCTTC
.	TRBV10-3	.	TRBJ2-3	CAIRRGAVATDTQYF	TGTGCCATCCGCCGGGGGGCGGTTGCCACAGATACGCAGTATTTT
.	TRBV6-1	.	TRBJ2-3	CASIRQEGTDTQYF	TGTGCCAGCATCAGACAGGAGGGCACAGATACGCAGTATTTT
.	TRBV11-2	.	TRBJ2-1	CASSFGTRRTTLSFQQFF	TGTGCCAGCAGCTTTGGGACTCGGAGGACCACCCTGTCTTTTCAGCAGTTCTTC
.	TRBV9	TRBD1	TRBJ1-2	CASTGGNPYGYTF	TGTGCCAGCACAGGGGGCAATCCCTATGGCTACACCTTC
.	TRBV19	.	TRBJ1-2	CASTRNRQKGGYTF	TGTGCCAGTACCCGAAACAGGCAGAAGGGTGGCTACACCTTC
.	TRBV5-1	TRBD2	TRBJ2-5	CASSPRTSGREETQYF	TGCGCCAGCAGCCCCCGGACTAGCGGGAGGGAAGAGACCCAGTACTTC
once	TRBV18	TRBD2	TRBJ2-7	CASSRQAGVLMEQYF	TGTGCCAGCTCACGGCAGGCGGGAGTTTTGATGGAGCAGTACTTC